The entry that follows covers one TCR beta chain sequence. Its antigen is not known. These data are taken from a study of T cells in localized non-small cell lung cancer. Study findings and constraints: Uninvolved adjacent lung had more T cell clonality than any other tissue, topping tumor. Without multi-region sequencing, intratumor heterogeneity could not be excluded. Paired adjacent lung recovered a median roughly 50 of the top 100 tumor clones.

There are 16 residues in the CDR3. CDR1 is SGHTA and CDR2 is FQGNSA in the germline V gene. The ends lost 5 bases at V and 4 bases at J; junction bases unmatched: 9. Data came from immunoSEQ multiplex PCR; TCRdb stores just in-frame clones and leaves some out. The data contain around 83,000 clones, over 70% of them singletons. This TCR was recovered from a man aged 40-75 years with stage II squamous cell lung carcinoma. The chain recombines TRBV7-2 with TRBJ1-2; 11 bases are shared with TRBD1. The specimen comprised PBMCs, sampled before any cancer treatment. CDR3 loop: CASSGGQGARSYGYTF. CDR3 DNA: TGTGCCAGCAGCGGAGGACAGGGGGCAAGAAGCTATGGCTACACCTTC.